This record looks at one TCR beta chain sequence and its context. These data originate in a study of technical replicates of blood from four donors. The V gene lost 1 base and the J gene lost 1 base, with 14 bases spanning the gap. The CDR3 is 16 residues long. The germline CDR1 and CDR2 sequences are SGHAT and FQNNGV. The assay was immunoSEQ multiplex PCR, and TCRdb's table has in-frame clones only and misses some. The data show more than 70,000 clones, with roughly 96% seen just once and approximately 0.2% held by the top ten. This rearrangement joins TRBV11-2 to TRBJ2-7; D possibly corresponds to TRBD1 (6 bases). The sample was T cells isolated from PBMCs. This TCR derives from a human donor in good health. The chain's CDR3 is CASSLVSRTVSYEQYF. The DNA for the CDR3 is TGTGCCAGCAGCTTAGTAAGCCGGACAGTATCCTACGAGCAGTACTTC.